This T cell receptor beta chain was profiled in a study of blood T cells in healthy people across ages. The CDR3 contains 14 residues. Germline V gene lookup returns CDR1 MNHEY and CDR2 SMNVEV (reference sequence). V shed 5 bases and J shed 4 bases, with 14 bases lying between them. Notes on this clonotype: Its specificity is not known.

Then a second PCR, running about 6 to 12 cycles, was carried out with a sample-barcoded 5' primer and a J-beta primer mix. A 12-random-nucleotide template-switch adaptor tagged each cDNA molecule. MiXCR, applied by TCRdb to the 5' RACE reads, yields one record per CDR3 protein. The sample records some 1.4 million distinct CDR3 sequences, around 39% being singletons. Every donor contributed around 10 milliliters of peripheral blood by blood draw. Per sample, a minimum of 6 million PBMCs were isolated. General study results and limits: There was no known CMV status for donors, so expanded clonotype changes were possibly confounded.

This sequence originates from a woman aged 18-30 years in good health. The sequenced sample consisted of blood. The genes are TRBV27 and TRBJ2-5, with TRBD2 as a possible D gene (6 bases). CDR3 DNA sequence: TGTGCCAGCAGTACTCGACTAGACCGAGAGACCCAGTACTTC. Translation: CASSTRLDRETQYF.